This entry lists 14 T cell receptor beta chains sequenced from one sample in a study of OX40 agonist ivuxolimab in advanced cancers. The data were produced by immunoSEQ multiplex PCR, yet TCRdb's version contains in-frame clones alone and is incomplete. The sample holds some 100,000 clones, approximately 84% seen once. This specimen was CD4+ or CD8+ T cells sorted from blood, taken in a trial of the OX40 agonist ivuxolimab. The receptor source for this set is an adult with an advanced solid tumor such as melanoma, head and neck, liver or kidney cancer.

The V and J genes are TRBV11-2 and TRBJ2-7, with D tentatively TRBD1 (6 bases). The germline gives CDR1 SGHAT, CDR2 FQNNGV. The CDR3 has 15 amino acids. V lost 1 base, J lost 7 bases, and 17 bases lay in between. This chain's CDR3 is CASSLVTGWDSEQYF. Here the CDR3 DNA reads TGTGCCAGCAGCTTAGTTACAGGGTGGGATTCGGAGCAGTACTTC.

This clone was picked up a small number of times. The rearrangement uses TRBV18 and TRBJ2-5; no firm D call. CDR3 length: 12 residues. Trimming cost V 2 bases and J 0 bases, with 1 base left between them. Germline CDR1 is KGHSH and CDR2 is LQKENI. CDR3 amino acids: CASSPNQETQYF. CDR3 nucleotides: TGTGCCAGCTCACCAAACCAAGAGACCCAGTACTTC.

Concerning this clone itself: The sample contains more than one DNA sequence encoding this CDR3. V is TRBV19 and J is TRBJ1-5; D might be TRBD1 (6 bases). CDR1 and CDR2 from the germline V gene are LNHDA and SQIVND (reference sequence). Trimming removed 6 bases from V and 5 bases from J, with 8 bases in between. This CDR3 region has 12 residues. The CDR3 loop is CASSRGDQPQHF. The CDR3 nucleotides read TGTGCCAGTAGCAGGGGTGATCAGCCCCAGCATTTT.

The rearrangement joins TRBV18 to TRBJ2-3, with 7 bases fitting TRBD2. In germline, CDR1 is KGHSH, CDR2 LQKENI. The CDR3 runs to 15 residues. Trimming removed 2 bases from V and 4 bases from J; junction bases left unmatched: 6. The CDR3: CASSPTGGGPDTQYF. The CDR3 DNA sequence: TGTGCCAGCTCACCAACTGGGGGAGGGCCAGATACGCAGTATTTT.

The chain links TRBV18 to TRBJ1-1; no reliable D call. Germline loops: CDR1 KGHSH, CDR2 LQKENI. This CDR3 spans 16 amino acids. V gave up 1 base and J gave up 4 bases, with 16 bases separating them. The chain's CDR3 is CASSPLFTSSGTEAFF. The CDR3 region has the DNA TGTGCCAGCTCACCACTCTTTACCTCCTCAGGCACTGAAGCTTTCTTT. Using reference TRBV18 and TRBJ1-1 for the parts outside the CDR3, the full variable domain is NAGVMQNPRHLVRRRGQEARLRCSPMKGHSHVYWYRQLPEEGLKFMVYLQKENIIDESGMPKERFSAEFPKEGPSILRIQQVVRGDSAAYFCASSPLFTSSGTEAFFGQGTRLTVV.

The chain has TRBV18 and TRBJ1-3, with no clear D. The V end was cut by 2 bases, the J end by 2 bases, with 10 bases between. Germline loops: CDR1 KGHSH, CDR2 LQKENI. There are 15 residues in the CDR3. CDR3 in DNA: TGTGCCAGCTCACCAACCGGGGAACCTGGAAACACCATATATTTT. This encodes CASSPTGEPGNTIYF.

This chain joins TRBV5-4 and TRBJ1-2; D gene uncertain. Germline CDR1 and CDR2: SGHNT and YYREEE (reference sequence). The CDR3 runs to 14 residues. V shed 4 bases and J shed 5 bases, with 15 bases lying between them. The CDR3 here is CASSHGDGVYGYTF. In DNA, the CDR3 is TGTGCCAGCAGCCACGGCGATGGAGTTTATGGCTACACCTTC.

The chain carries TRBV6-5 and TRBJ2-2; 14 bases line up with TRBD2. Germline CDR1 MNHEY, CDR2 SVGAGI. The CDR3 has 15 amino acids. The junction had 6 bases not matched to a gene; V was cut back by 0 bases and J by 15 bases. CDR3 sequence reads: CASSYSGTSGSELFF. As DNA, the CDR3 is TGTGCCAGCAGTTACTCGGGGACTAGCGGGAGCGAGTTGTTTTTT.

The rearrangement joins TRBV9 to TRBJ2-3; 14 bases are a match to TRBD2. Germline CDR1 is SGDLS and CDR2 is YYNGEE. The CDR3 extends over 17 amino acids. J was trimmed by 7 bases and V by 3 bases; bases with no gene match: 10. CDR3: CASSGGLAGAHVNTQYF. CDR3 bases: TGTGCCAGCAGCGGGGGACTAGCGGGGGCCCACGTGAATACGCAGTATTTT.

This clone is a singleton in its sample. The gene calls are TRBV10-3 and TRBJ2-2; D perhaps matches TRBD1 (6 bases). The CDR3 runs 13 residues. The germline V gene has CDR1 ENHRY and CDR2 SYGVKD. The germline V and J ends were trimmed by 8 bases and 4 bases, with 11 bases remaining between them. CDR3 residues: CAIFTGTTGELFF. Written as DNA, the CDR3 is TGTGCCATCTTCACAGGGACCACCGGGGAGCTGTTTTTT.

The chain couples TRBV29-1 to TRBJ2-5, with 8 nucleotides matching TRBD1. Germline CDR1 and CDR2: SQVTM and ANQGSEA. CDR3 length equals 13 residues. V shed 7 bases, J shed 1 base, and the junction held 5 bases outside the gene matches. In DNA form, the CDR3 reads TGCAGCGCAGGGACAGGCCCCCAAGAGACCCAGTACTTC. It translates to CSAGTGPQETQYF.

J is TRBJ2-5 and V is TRBV2; 10 bases fit TRBD1. This CDR3 contains 13 residues. The germline V gene has CDR1 SNHLY and CDR2 FYNNEI. Trimming took 3 bases from V and 11 from J; bases not matched to a gene: 6. CDR3: CASSEGQGIEQYF. The CDR3 DNA reads TGTGCCAGCAGTGAGGGACAGGGGATTGAGCAGTACTTC.

The V call is TRBV19, the J call TRBJ1-2; D not certain. The CDR3 has 15 residues. The germline CDR1 and CDR2 sequences are LNHDA and SQIVND (reference sequence). The V and J ends lost 1 base and 0 bases respectively, with 9 bases between them. The CDR3 DNA follows: TGTGCCAGTAGTATAGGCAGCCTTACTAACTATGGCTACACCTTC. Translation gives CASSIGSLTNYGYTF.

The chain is built from TRBV6-1 and TRBJ2-1; D gene uncertain. Looked up from germline, CDR1 is MNHNS and CDR2 is SASEGT. The V end was cut by 2 bases, the J end by 5 bases, with 13 bases between. The CDR3 sequence is 15 residues long. CDR3 loop: CASSEPYRSDNEQFF. CDR3 bases: TGTGCCAGCAGTGAACCCTACCGGAGCGACAATGAGCAGTTCTTC.